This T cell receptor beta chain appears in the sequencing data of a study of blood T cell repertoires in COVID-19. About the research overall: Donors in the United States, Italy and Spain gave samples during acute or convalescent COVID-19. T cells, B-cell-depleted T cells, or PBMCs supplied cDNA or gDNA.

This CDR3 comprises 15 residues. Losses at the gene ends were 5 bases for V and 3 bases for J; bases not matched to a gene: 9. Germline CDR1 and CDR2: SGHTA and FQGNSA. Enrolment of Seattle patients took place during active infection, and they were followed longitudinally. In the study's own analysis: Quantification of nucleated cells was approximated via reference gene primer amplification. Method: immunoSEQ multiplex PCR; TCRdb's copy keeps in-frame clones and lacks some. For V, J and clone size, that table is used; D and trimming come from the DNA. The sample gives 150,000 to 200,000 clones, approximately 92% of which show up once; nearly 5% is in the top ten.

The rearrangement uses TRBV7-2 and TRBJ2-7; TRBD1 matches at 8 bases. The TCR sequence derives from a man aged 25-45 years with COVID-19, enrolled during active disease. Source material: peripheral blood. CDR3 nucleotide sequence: TGTGCCAGCAGCCCCGGACAGGGATTCCTCTACGAGCAGTACTTC. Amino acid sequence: CASSPGQGFLYEQYF.